This entry lists 9 T cell receptor beta chains sequenced from one sample in a study of shared clonotypes between healthy human individuals (dated by TCRdb to between 2020 and 2021). Library preparation used the immunoSEQ multiplex PCR assay. TCRdb carries this immuneACCESS record with in-frame sequences only. Its versions omit some clonotypes, under half of them owing to an unresolved V gene in the studies checked, with the rest unexplained. The sample yields around 2,000,000 clones; 85% to 95% were counted once. Roughly 0.13% of the sample is held by the ten biggest clonotypes. The sequenced sample was naive CD4+ T cells sorted from blood. What this sample's cell subset or site label stands for: CD45RA+ positively selected. The source of these receptors is a man aged 18 to 29 in good health.

The chain joins TRBV5-3 to TRBJ1-2; D unresolved. TRBV5-3 is sorted into the ORF group, with uncertain function. The CDR3 spans 14 residues. V lost 4 bases and J 3 bases, leaving 13 bases between the germline ends. CDR3 nucleotide sequence: TGTGCCAGAAGCCAACCCGCCCACCACTATGGCTACACCTTC. This encodes CARSQPAHHYGYTF.

V is TRBV7-9 and J is TRBJ2-2; TRBD1 matches 8 bases. Germline V gene sequence: CDR1 SEHNR, CDR2 FQNEAQ (reference sequence). The trim removed 5 bases at V and 3 bases at J, leaving 5 bases unmatched. This CDR3 is 15 amino acids long. The CDR3 loop reads CASSRTGLDTGELFF. The CDR3 DNA follows: TGTGCCAGCAGCCGGACAGGGTTGGACACCGGGGAGCTGTTTTTT.

The chain is built from TRBV7-9 and TRBJ2-7; 11 nucleotides line up with TRBD2. This CDR3 contains 14 residues. Germline CDR1 SEHNR, CDR2 FQNEAQ (reference sequence). V gave up 5 bases and J gave up 3 bases; unmatched junction bases: 3. CDR3 DNA: TGTGCCAGCAGCACAACTAGCGGGGGCTACGAGCAGTACTTC. This gives the protein CASSTTSGGYEQYF.

CDR3 region: CASSGGQSEKLFF. For the CDR3, the DNA is TGCGCCAGCAGCGGAGGACAGTCTGAAAAACTGTTTTTT. V is TRBV5-1 and J is TRBJ1-4, with D maybe TRBD1 (6 bases). This CDR3 spans 13 amino acids. The germline V and J ends were trimmed by 4 bases and 7 bases, with 11 bases remaining between them. Germline V gene lookup returns CDR1 SGHRS and CDR2 YFSETQ.

The rearrangement joins TRBV5-4 to TRBJ2-5, with D tentatively TRBD2 (5 bases). Germline values: CDR1 SGHNT, CDR2 YYREEE (reference sequence). This CDR3 is 14 amino acids long. The V and J ends lost 1 base and 3 bases respectively, with 10 bases between them. The CDR3 DNA reads as TGTGCCAGCAGCTTGTTTCCTAGCAAAGAGACCCAGTACTTC. Translation: CASSLFPSKETQYF.

The DNA for the CDR3 is TGTGCCTGGGGACGGGACAGGGGTTACTACGAGCAGTACTTC. Translation gives CAWGRDRGYYEQYF. V gene TRBV30 combines with J gene TRBJ2-7, with 10 bases matching TRBD1. The trim removed 5 bases at V and 3 bases at J, leaving 7 bases unmatched. Per the germline V gene, CDR1 is GTSNPN and CDR2 is SVGIG (reference sequence). CDR3 length: 14 residues.

The V gene is TRBV5-1, the J gene TRBJ2-1; 7 bases are a match to TRBD2. The germline gives CDR1 SGHRS, CDR2 YFSETQ. The CDR3 contains 16 residues. V was clipped by 0 bases and J by 7 bases; unmatched bases: 10. The CDR3 spells CASSLGPSGMGNEQFF. DNA for the CDR3: TGCGCCAGCAGCTTGGGGCCCAGCGGGATGGGGAATGAGCAGTTCTTC.

The J gene is TRBJ1-1, the V gene TRBV11-3; D possibly corresponds to TRBD1 (5 bases). V dropped 5 bases and J dropped 2 bases, with 9 bases sitting between them. Germline CDR1 and CDR2: SGHNT and YENEEA. This CDR3 is built from 13 residues. CDR3 in amino acids: CASSPQGNTEAFF. In nucleotides, the CDR3 is TGTGCCAGCAGCCCTCAGGGAAACACTGAAGCTTTCTTT.

The chain employs TRBV5-6 and TRBJ2-5; TRBD2 is a possible D gene (5 bases). V was trimmed by 1 base and J by 5 bases, leaving 12 bases between them. This CDR3 spans 14 amino acids. CDR1 is SGHDT, CDR2 YYEEEE, per germline. CDR3 residues: CASSLRAGWETQYF. CDR3 in DNA: TGTGCCAGCAGCTTGAGGGCGGGTTGGGAGACCCAGTACTTC.